Each of the 31 T cell receptor beta chains below was sequenced from the same sample in a study of T cell responses to AZD1222 COVID-19 vaccine. Profiled with immunoSEQ multiplex PCR; TCRdb holds only in-frame clones, not every one. The data show 150,000 or so clones, roughly nine tenths seen once. The material was peripheral blood, obtained on day 0 of AZD1222 vaccination. The receptor source for this set is an adult in good health.

J is TRBJ1-2 and V is TRBV28; the D is unclear. The germline CDR1 and CDR2 sequences are MDHEN and SYDVKM. Trimming cost V 5 bases and J 7 bases, with 14 bases left between them. CDR3 length: 13 residues. For the CDR3, the DNA is TGTGCCAGCAGTGTGGCCAGTCCTCGTGGCTACACCTTC. Protein: CASSVASPRGYTF.

CDR3 sequence: CASSFGSSPLHF. The DNA of the CDR3 is TGTGCCAGCAGTTTTGGGTCTTCACCCCTCCACTTT. The genes are TRBV12-3 or TRBV12-4 and TRBJ1-6; no definite D call. Deletions cut 3 bases from V and 9 bases from J, with 6 bases between. The CDR3 sequence is 12 residues long.

This clone appeared a single time. The chain joins TRBV5-1 to TRBJ1-1; a weak D match, TRBD1 (5 bases). CDR1 is SGHRS and CDR2 is YFSETQ in the germline V gene. The CDR3 is 16 residues long. V lost 3 bases to trimming and J lost 0 bases, with 15 bases between them. The CDR3 coding sequence is TGCGCCAGCAGCTCTTCGGGACGGTACATGAACACTGAAGCTTTCTTT. Residues: CASSSSGRYMNTEAFF.

V usage is TRBV20-1 and J usage is TRBJ1-2; D remains unclear. Per the germline V gene, CDR1 is DFQATT and CDR2 is SNEGSKA (reference sequence). The V and J ends lost 3 bases and 6 bases respectively, with 8 bases between them. The CDR3 contains 11 residues. For the CDR3, the DNA is TGCAGTGCTAGGGATATTCATGGCTACACCTTC. Translating it yields CSARDIHGYTF.

This sequence joins TRBV11-2 and TRBJ1-6; no reliable D call. The CDR3 sequence is 15 residues long. Germline V lookup: CDR1 SGHAT, CDR2 FQNNGV. Trimming pared 1 base from V and 6 bases from J, leaving 10 bases between. CDR3 coding DNA: TGTGCCAGCAGCTTAGGCGTCCTGGGTAATTCACCCCTCCACTTT. It is translated as CASSLGVLGNSPLHF.

The gene calls are TRBV7-9 and TRBJ1-4, with D perhaps TRBD1 (5 bases). Germline loops: CDR1 SEHNR, CDR2 FQNEAQ (reference sequence). With 7 bases removed from V and 8 bases from J, the gap between germline ends came to 11 bases. The CDR3 length is 12 residues. CDR3 amino acids: CASTGVGEKLFF. CDR3 nucleotide sequence: TGTGCCAGCACGGGGGTTGGAGAAAAACTGTTTTTT.

This chain uses TRBV5-1 with TRBJ1-2, with 7 bases aligning to TRBD1. The CDR3 extends over 16 amino acids. V shed 3 bases and J 5 bases; nucleotides not matched to a gene: 13. The germline CDR1 and CDR2 sequences are SGHRS and YFSETQ. The CDR3 nucleotides read TGCGCCAGCAGCTCAACCACCGGACAGGCGTTGTATGGCTACACCTTC. This encodes CASSSTTGQALYGYTF. Drawing the rest from reference TRBV5-1 and TRBJ1-2, the complete variable domain is KAGVTQTPRYLIKTRGQQVTLSCSPISGHRSVSWYQQTPGQGLQFLFEYFSETQRNKGNFPGRFSGRQFSNSRSEMNVSTLELGDSALYLCASSSTTGQALYGYTFGSGTRLTVV.

J is TRBJ2-3 and V is TRBV6-5, with TRBD2 as a possible D gene (6 bases). This CDR3 spans 15 amino acids. V lost 2 bases and J lost 6, with 15 bases in between. Germline CDR1 is MNHEY and CDR2 is SVGAGI. In DNA form, the CDR3 reads TGTGCCAGCAGTTACGGGACTCCCGCCCTCGATACGCAGTATTTT. It yields the protein CASSYGTPALDTQYF.

The chain links TRBV10-1 to TRBJ1-3; tentative D call: TRBD1 (5 bases). The CDR3 consists of 16 residues. Per germline, CDR1 WNHNN and CDR2 SYGVQD (reference sequence). Trimming took 6 bases from V and 5 from J, leaving 20 bases between them. The CDR3 DNA is TGCGCCAGCAGGGACCTAGGAGGGGAAGCTAGAAACACCATATATTTT. Residues: CASRDLGGEARNTIYF.

As for this clone: Other DNA variants within this sample encode the same CDR3. J is TRBJ1-4 and V is TRBV9; D ambiguous. Trimming took 3 bases from V and 4 from J, leaving 7 bases between them. CDR3 length: 13 amino acids. CDR1 and CDR2 (germline): SGDLS, YYNGEE. The CDR3 reads CASSGGGNEKLFF. Here the CDR3 DNA reads TGTGCCAGCAGCGGGGGTGGTAATGAAAAACTGTTTTTT.

V and J are TRBV29-1 and TRBJ1-2; maybe TRBD1 (6 bases). The CDR3 sequence is 12 residues long. V was clipped by 4 bases and J by 5 bases, with 11 bases between them. Germline V gives CDR1 SQVTM, CDR2 ANQGSEA. The CDR3 region has the DNA TGCAGCGTTGGCTGGGGGCGGTATGGCTACACCTTC. As protein: CSVGWGRYGYTF.

This chain links TRBV10-3 with TRBJ2-6; D remains unclear. V shed 0 bases and J shed 1 base, with 4 bases lying between them. Germline V lookup: CDR1 ENHRY, CDR2 SYGVKD. This CDR3 is built from 15 residues. The CDR3 spells CAISESGSGANVLTF. The CDR3 region has the DNA TGTGCCATCAGTGAGTCGGGTTCTGGGGCCAACGTCCTGACTTTC.

This chain links TRBV2 with TRBJ2-7; perhaps TRBD2 as D (6 bases). This CDR3 is built from 13 residues. Trimming pared 6 bases from V and 9 bases from J, leaving 18 bases between. Germline V gene lookup returns CDR1 SNHLY and CDR2 FYNNEI. DNA for the CDR3: TGTGCCAGCAGAACCGGGAGTCTCTCGGGGCAGTACTTC. It is translated as CASRTGSLSGQYF.

The V gene is TRBV19, the J gene TRBJ2-5; D is uncertain. The germline V gene encodes CDR1 LNHDA and CDR2 SQIVND (reference sequence). V was clipped by 1 base and J by 2 bases, with 8 bases between them. The CDR3 has 14 residues. CDR3 bases: TGTGCCAGTAGTATAGGTCCATCTCAAGAGACCCAGTACTTC. Translation: CASSIGPSQETQYF.

The chain recombines TRBV19 with TRBJ1-2; D is ambiguous. Trimming left V 3 bases short and J 13 bases short, with 12 bases between. From germline, CDR1 is LNHDA and CDR2 SQIVND (reference sequence). There are 11 residues in the CDR3. The chain's CDR3 is CASSIGGGSTF. CDR3 DNA sequence: TGTGCCAGTAGTATTGGTGGAGGGTCCACCTTC. The whole variable domain, remainder taken from reference TRBV19 and TRBJ1-2, is DGGITQSPKYLFRKEGQNVTLSCEQNLNHDAMYWYRQDPGQGLRLIYYSQIVNDFQKGDIAEGYSVSREKKESFPLTVTSAQKNPTAFYLCASSIGGGSTFGSGTRLTVV.

The chain has TRBV5-1 and TRBJ2-2; 12 nucleotides line up with TRBD1. The CDR3 covers 16 residues. Germline loops: CDR1 SGHRS, CDR2 YFSETQ. V lost 5 bases to trimming and J lost 6 bases; unmatched junction nucleotides: 8. The DNA for the CDR3 is TGCGCCAGCAGTGCCGGGACAGGGGGCTCTCCCGGGGAGCTGTTTTTT. The encoded protein is CASSAGTGGSPGELFF. Together with reference TRBV5-1 and TRBJ2-2, the CDR3 gives the full variable domain: KAGVTQTPRYLIKTRGQQVTLSCSPISGHRSVSWYQQTPGQGLQFLFEYFSETQRNKGNFPGRFSGRQFSNSRSEMNVSTLELGDSALYLCASSAGTGGSPGELFFGEGSRLTVL.

The rearrangement links TRBV3-1 (or the pseudogene TRBV3-2) to TRBJ2-5; tentatively, D is TRBD1 (6 bases). The CDR3 loop spans 15 amino acids. Between the trimmed V and J ends, which lost 5 bases and 4 bases, there was a span of 17 bases. Germline V gene sequence: CDR1 LGHDT, CDR2 YNNKEL (reference sequence). The CDR3 is CASSFAGDSRETQYF. In DNA, the CDR3 is TGTGCCAGCAGCTTCGCAGGGGATTCGAGAGAGACCCAGTACTTC.

The rearrangement uses TRBV19 and TRBJ1-2; D remains unclear. Germline assignment: CDR1 LNHDA and CDR2 SQIVND (reference sequence). The V and J ends lost 7 bases and 7 bases respectively, with 16 bases between them. The CDR3 is 13 residues long. CDR3 in DNA: TGTGCCAGTACGCGGGGTTGGATCTCTGGCTACACCTTC. It codes for CASTRGWISGYTF.

This rearrangement joins TRBV18 to TRBJ1-5; 10 bases align to TRBD1. In germline, CDR1 is KGHSH, CDR2 LQKENI. The V segment lost 4 bases and the J segment 3 bases; nucleotides outside the gene matches: 6. This CDR3 spans 16 amino acids. The CDR3 reads CASSRGQGDINQPQHF. The CDR3 DNA is TGTGCCAGCTCACGTGGACAGGGGGATATCAATCAGCCCCAGCATTTT.

This chain connects TRBV6-5 to TRBJ1-6; TRBD1 might be the D (6 bases). Germline-derived CDR1 and CDR2 are MNHEY and SVGAGI. Between the trimmed V and J ends, which lost 10 bases and 0 bases, there was a span of 13 bases. The CDR3 extends over 15 amino acids. The CDR3 DNA follows: TGTGCCACCCTAGGGGGGAGCTCCTATAATTCACCCCTCCACTTT. It yields the protein CATLGGSSYNSPLHF.

The chain uses TRBV7-3 and TRBJ2-3, with 7 positions matching TRBD1. The CDR3 contains 15 residues. The junction had 5 bases not matched to a gene; V was cut back by 3 bases and J by 2 bases. Germline loops: CDR1 SGHTA, CDR2 FQGTGA. In DNA form, the CDR3 reads TGTGCCAGCAGCTTCGGACAGGAGCTCACAGATACGCAGTATTTT. Translating it yields CASSFGQELTDTQYF. The whole variable domain, filled in from reference TRBV7-3 and TRBJ2-3, reads GAGVSQTPSNKVTEKGKYVELRCDPISGHTALYWYRQSLGQGPEFLIYFQGTGAADDSGLPNDRFFAVRPEGSVSTLKIQRTERGDSAVYLCASSFGQELTDTQYFGPGTRLTVL.

This chain links TRBV6-5 with TRBJ2-5, with 12 bases that match TRBD2. V was pared by 8 bases and J by 5 bases, with 6 bases of the junction left unmatched. The CDR3 is 14 residues long. CDR1 is MNHEY and CDR2 is SVGAGI in the germline V gene. CDR3: CASALLAGGETQYF. The CDR3 DNA reads TGTGCCAGCGCGTTACTAGCGGGGGGTGAGACCCAGTACTTC.

The chain joins TRBV3-1 (or the pseudogene TRBV3-2) to TRBJ2-2, with D hard to call. The CDR3 length is 14 residues. Germline CDR1 LGHDT, CDR2 YNNKEL (reference sequence). Deletions cut 4 bases from V and 2 bases from J, with 8 bases between. CDR3 sequence reads: CASSRVRNTGELFF. The CDR3 DNA sequence: TGTGCCAGCAGCCGGGTCAGAAACACCGGGGAGCTGTTTTTT.

The V gene is TRBV19, the J gene TRBJ1-5; TRBD1 agrees at 9 bases. The CDR3 runs 15 residues. V was pared by 7 bases and J by 1 base, with 5 bases of the junction left unmatched. Germline V CDR1 and CDR2: LNHDA, SQIVND (reference sequence). The CDR3 sequence is CASTWTGESNQPQHF. DNA for the CDR3: TGTGCCAGTACCTGGACAGGGGAAAGCAATCAGCCCCAGCATTTT.

The gene calls are TRBV7-8 and TRBJ1-1, with D possibly being TRBD1 (5 bases). The CDR3 has 15 residues. Trimming stripped 7 bases from V and 4 bases from J, with 19 bases between. Germline V gene data show CDR1 as SGHVS and CDR2 as FQNEAQ. CDR3 coding DNA: TGTGCCAGCACCCAATTGGGACGAGGAAGCACTGAAGCTTTCTTT. Its translation: CASTQLGRGSTEAFF.

The chain is built from TRBV5-1 and TRBJ1-2, with D perhaps TRBD1 (5 bases). Germline V gene sequence: CDR1 SGHRS, CDR2 YFSETQ. The CDR3 runs 14 residues. V dropped 0 bases and J dropped 8 bases, with 14 bases sitting between them. The CDR3 sequence is CASSLAPSEGGYTF. Here the CDR3 DNA reads TGCGCCAGCAGCTTGGCACCATCGGAGGGGGGCTACACCTTC. Full variable domain (outside the CDR3, taken from reference TRBV5-1 and TRBJ1-2): KAGVTQTPRYLIKTRGQQVTLSCSPISGHRSVSWYQQTPGQGLQFLFEYFSETQRNKGNFPGRFSGRQFSNSRSEMNVSTLELGDSALYLCASSLAPSEGGYTFGSGTRLTVV.

The V call is TRBV5-1, the J call TRBJ2-2; D call uncertain. CDR1 and CDR2 from the germline V gene are SGHRS and YFSETQ. The length of the CDR3 is 14 residues. Between the trimmed V and J ends, which lost 3 bases and 5 bases, there was a span of 11 bases. CDR3 DNA sequence: TGCGCCAGCAGCTCTCCGTTTCGGACCGGGGAGCTGTTTTTT. It specifies CASSSPFRTGELFF.

The chain couples TRBV5-6 to TRBJ2-2, with 7 bases lining up with TRBD1. This CDR3 spans 15 amino acids. CDR1 and CDR2 (germline): SGHDT, YYEEEE. Losses at the gene ends were 1 base for V and 5 bases for J; bases not matched to a gene: 5. This chain's CDR3 is CASSLRGPGTGELFF. CDR3 in DNA: TGTGCCAGCAGCTTGAGGGGGCCGGGGACCGGGGAGCTGTTTTTT.

V and J are TRBV5-1 and TRBJ2-7; TRBD2 aligns across 14 bases. Germline CDR1 and CDR2: SGHRS and YFSETQ. V was clipped by 4 bases and J by 3 bases; unmatched bases: 6. The CDR3 sequence is 16 residues long. The CDR3 DNA reads as TGCGCCAGCAGCAAAGGGACTAGCGGGAGTCTCTACGAGCAGTACTTC. Its protein is CASSKGTSGSLYEQYF.

This clone was found once. This chain joins TRBV12-3 or TRBV12-4 and TRBJ1-1, with D hard to call. This CDR3 has 11 amino acids. V shed 6 bases and J shed 4 bases, with 6 bases lying between them. CDR3 residues: CASRVSTEAFF. In nucleotides, the CDR3 is TGTGCCAGCAGGGTTTCCACTGAAGCTTTCTTT.

The V and J genes are TRBV3-1 (or the pseudogene TRBV3-2) and TRBJ1-2; D is ambiguous. The CDR3 spans 12 residues. From germline, CDR1 is LGHDT and CDR2 YNNKEL (reference sequence). Between the trimmed V and J ends, which lost 4 bases and 12 bases, there was a span of 15 bases. Here the CDR3 reads CASSPLGARNTF. CDR3 coding DNA: TGTGCCAGCAGCCCCCTCGGAGCGCGCAACACCTTC.